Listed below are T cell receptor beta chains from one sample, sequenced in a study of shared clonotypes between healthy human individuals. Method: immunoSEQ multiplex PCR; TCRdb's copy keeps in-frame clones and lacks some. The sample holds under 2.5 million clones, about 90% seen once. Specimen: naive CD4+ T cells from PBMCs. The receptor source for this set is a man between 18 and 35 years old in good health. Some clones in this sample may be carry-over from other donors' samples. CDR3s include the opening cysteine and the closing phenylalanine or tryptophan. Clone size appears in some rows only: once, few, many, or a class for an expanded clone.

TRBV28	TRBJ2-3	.	CASRPGQGGTDTQYF
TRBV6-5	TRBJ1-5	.	CASSYGKGNQPQHF
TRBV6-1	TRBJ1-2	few	CASRTRGYGYTF
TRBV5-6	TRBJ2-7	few	CASSLDRYYEQYF
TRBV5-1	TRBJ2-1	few	CASSPVTGRRQQFF
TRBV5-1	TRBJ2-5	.	CASSLVGQGGSETQYF
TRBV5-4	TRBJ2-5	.	CASSLGRRSFEETQYF
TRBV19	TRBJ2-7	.	CASGADEQYF
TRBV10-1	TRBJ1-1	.	CASSEIGGLEAFF
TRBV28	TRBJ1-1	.	CASSSPGNTEAFF
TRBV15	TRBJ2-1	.	CATSRDLSSGSSYNEQFF
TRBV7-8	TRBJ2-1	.	CASSPPRDRGYNEQFF
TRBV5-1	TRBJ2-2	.	CASIFGTGAGGELFF
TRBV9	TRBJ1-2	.	CASSEGAGQLYGYTF
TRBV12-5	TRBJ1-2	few	CASGPTANYGYTF
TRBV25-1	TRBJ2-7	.	CASSSNRGRYEQYF
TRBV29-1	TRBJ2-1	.	CSVGAVISSYNEQFF
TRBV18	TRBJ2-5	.	CASSPRAQETQYF
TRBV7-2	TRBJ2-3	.	CASSLLGLAGPDTQYF
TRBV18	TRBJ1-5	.	CASSAQGQGNQPQHF
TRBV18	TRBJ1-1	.	CASSRDRGLGYTEAFF
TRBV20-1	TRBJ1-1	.	CSAWGRTEAFF
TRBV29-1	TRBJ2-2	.	CSVVIGGGNTGELFF
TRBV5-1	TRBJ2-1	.	CASSALAGANNEQFF
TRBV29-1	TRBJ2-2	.	CSVVPGGVTGELFF